This T cell receptor (beta chain) was identified in a study of T cells in Graves' hyperthyroidism and ophthalmopathy. This clonotype came up many times. As yet, its antigen is unknown. Amplified TCR beta CDR3 regions derived from RNA transcripts. The HTBI set primed first-round TCR CDR3 RT-PCR. TCRdb re-called the multiplex PCR reads through MiXCR, storing one row per CDR3 protein. Of some 570,000 distinct CDR3 sequences in the sample, 12% to 15% were seen once. V was shortened by 0 bases and J by 0 bases, with 9 bases between the two germline ends. This CDR3 spans 14 amino acids. CDR1 is DFQATT, CDR2 SNEGSKA, per germline (reference sequence). A Clinical Activity Score of at least 3, a NOSPECS grade of at least 4 and a duration under 3 months were recorded in the ophthalmopathy patients. Together with thyroid ultrasound, orbital computed tomography, serum thyroxine and TRAb, clinical symptoms were used for diagnoses. The PBMCs had their origin in 10 ml of fresh peripheral blood.

Whole-study findings and limits: Progression to ophthalmopathy was predicted a median of approximately seven months early.

Material: blood. This clonotype originated in a woman under 30 with Graves' ophthalmopathy. This chain connects TRBV20-1 to TRBJ2-7, with D maybe TRBD2 (6 bases). As DNA, the CDR3 is TGCAGTGCTAGAGATGGGGGGAGCTCCTACGAGCAGTACTTC. This codes for CSARDGGSSYEQYF.